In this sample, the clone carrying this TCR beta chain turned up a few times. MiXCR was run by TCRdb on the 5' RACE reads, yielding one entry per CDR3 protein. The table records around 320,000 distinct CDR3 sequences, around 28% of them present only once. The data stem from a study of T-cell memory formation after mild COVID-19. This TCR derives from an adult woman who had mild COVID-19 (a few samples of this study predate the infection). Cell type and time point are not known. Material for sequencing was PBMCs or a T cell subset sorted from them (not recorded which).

DNA of the CDR3: TGTGCCAGCAGCCGTACTTGGACTAAGAACACCGGGGAGCTGTTTTTT. Its translation: CASSRTWTKNTGELFF. The chain employs TRBV7-6 and TRBJ2-2, with D perhaps matching TRBD2 (6 bases). CDR3 length: 16 amino acids. Germline V gene lookup returns CDR1 SGHVS and CDR2 FNYEAQ. The V end lost 5 bases, the J end lost 1 base, and 14 bases lay between the germline ends. The whole variable domain, filled in from reference TRBV7-6 and TRBJ2-2, reads GAGVSQSPRYKVTKRGQDVALRCDPISGHVSLYWYRQALGQGPEFLTYFNYEAQQDKSGLPNDRFSAERPEGSISTLTIQRTEQRDSAMYRCASSRTWTKNTGELFFGEGSRLTVL.